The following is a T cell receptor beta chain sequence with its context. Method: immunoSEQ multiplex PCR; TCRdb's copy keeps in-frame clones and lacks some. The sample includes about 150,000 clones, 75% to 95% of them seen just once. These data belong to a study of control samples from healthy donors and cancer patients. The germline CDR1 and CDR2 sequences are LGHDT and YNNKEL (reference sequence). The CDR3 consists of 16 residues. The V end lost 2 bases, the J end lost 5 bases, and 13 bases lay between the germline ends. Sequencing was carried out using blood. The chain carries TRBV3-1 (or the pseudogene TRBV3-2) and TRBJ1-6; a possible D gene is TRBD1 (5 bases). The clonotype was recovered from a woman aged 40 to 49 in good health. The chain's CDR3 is CASSQWVGLNNSPLHF. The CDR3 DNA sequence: TGTGCCAGCAGCCAATGGGTGGGGCTCAATAATTCACCCCTCCACTTT.